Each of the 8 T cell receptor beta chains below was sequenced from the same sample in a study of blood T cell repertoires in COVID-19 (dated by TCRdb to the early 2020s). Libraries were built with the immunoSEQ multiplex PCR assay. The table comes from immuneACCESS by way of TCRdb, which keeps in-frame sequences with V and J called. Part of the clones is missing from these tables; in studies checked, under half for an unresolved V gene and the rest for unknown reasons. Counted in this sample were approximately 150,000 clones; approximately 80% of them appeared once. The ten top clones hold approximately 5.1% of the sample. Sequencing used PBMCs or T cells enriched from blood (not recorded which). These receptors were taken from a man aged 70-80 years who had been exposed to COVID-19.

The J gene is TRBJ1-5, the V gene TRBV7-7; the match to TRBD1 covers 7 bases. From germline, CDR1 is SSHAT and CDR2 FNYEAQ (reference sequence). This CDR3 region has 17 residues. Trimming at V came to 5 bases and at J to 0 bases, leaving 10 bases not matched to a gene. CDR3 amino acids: CASSPDRVNHSNQPQHF. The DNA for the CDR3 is TGTGCCAGCAGCCCCGACAGGGTAAACCATAGCAATCAGCCCCAGCATTTT.

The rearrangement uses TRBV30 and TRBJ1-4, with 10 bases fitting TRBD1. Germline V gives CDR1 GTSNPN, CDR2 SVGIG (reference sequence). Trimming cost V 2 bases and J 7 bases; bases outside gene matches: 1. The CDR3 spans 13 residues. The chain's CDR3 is CAWSRQGAEKLFF. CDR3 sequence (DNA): TGTGCCTGGAGTAGACAGGGGGCTGAAAAACTGTTTTTT.

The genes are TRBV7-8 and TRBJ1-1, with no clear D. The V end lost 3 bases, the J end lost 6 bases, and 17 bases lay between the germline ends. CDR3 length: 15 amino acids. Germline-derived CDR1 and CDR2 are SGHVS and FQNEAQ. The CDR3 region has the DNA TGTGCCAGCAGCTTCCCCTCCGCAGGTCAGTCTGAAGCTTTCTTT. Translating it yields CASSFPSAGQSEAFF.

DNA for the CDR3: TGTGCCAGCTCACCGATTAATCAGGGGGGATCAGAGACCCAGTACTTC. Its protein is CASSPINQGGSETQYF. The chain links TRBV18 to TRBJ2-5; maybe TRBD1 (7 bases). Trimming stripped 3 bases from V and 4 bases from J, with 18 bases between. CDR3 size: 16 residues. Germline loops: CDR1 KGHSH, CDR2 LQKENI. The variable domain in full, with the rest retrieved from reference TRBV18 and TRBJ2-5, is NAGVMQNPRHLVRRRGQEARLRCSPMKGHSHVYWYRQLPEEGLKFMVYLQKENIIDESGMPKERFSAEFPKEGPSILRIQQVVRGDSAAYFCASSPINQGGSETQYFGPGTRLLVL.

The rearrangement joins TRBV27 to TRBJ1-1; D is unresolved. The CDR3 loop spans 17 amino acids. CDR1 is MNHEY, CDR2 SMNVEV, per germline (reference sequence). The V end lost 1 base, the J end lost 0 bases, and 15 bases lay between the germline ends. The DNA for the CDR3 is TGTGCCAGCAGTTTATTTCCCCCCGGGGATGTGAACACTGAAGCTTTCTTT. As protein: CASSLFPPGDVNTEAFF.

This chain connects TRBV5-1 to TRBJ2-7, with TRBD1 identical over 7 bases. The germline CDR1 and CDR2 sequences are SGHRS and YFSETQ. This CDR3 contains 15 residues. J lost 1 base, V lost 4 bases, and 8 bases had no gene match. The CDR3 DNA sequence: TGCGCCAGCAGCCCTTTTACAGGGGAGTCCTACGAGCAGTACTTC. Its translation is CASSPFTGESYEQYF. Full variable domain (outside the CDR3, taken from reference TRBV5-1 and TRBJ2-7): KAGVTQTPRYLIKTRGQQVTLSCSPISGHRSVSWYQQTPGQGLQFLFEYFSETQRNKGNFPGRFSGRQFSNSRSEMNVSTLELGDSALYLCASSPFTGESYEQYFGPGTRLTVT.

CDR3: CASSQEWQDNYGYTF. CDR3 sequence (DNA): TGCGCCAGCAGCCAAGAATGGCAGGATAACTATGGCTACACCTTC. V and J are TRBV4-3 and TRBJ1-2, with D uncertain. Germline lookup yields CDR1 LGHNA and CDR2 YSLEER. This CDR3 spans 15 amino acids. V gave up 0 bases and J gave up 1 base, with 9 bases separating them.

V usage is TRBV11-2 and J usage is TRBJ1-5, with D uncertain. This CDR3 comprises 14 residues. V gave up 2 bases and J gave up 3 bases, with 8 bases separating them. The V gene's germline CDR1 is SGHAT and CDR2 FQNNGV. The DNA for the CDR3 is TGTGCCAGCAGCTTAACCGCTACCAATCAGCCCCAGCATTTT. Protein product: CASSLTATNQPQHF. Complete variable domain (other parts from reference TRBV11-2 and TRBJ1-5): EAGVAQSPRYKIIEKRQSVAFWCNPISGHATLYWYQQILGQGPKLLIQFQNNGVVDDSQLPKDRFSAERLKGVDSTLKIQPAKLEDSAVYLCASSLTATNQPQHFGDGTRLSIL.